This T cell receptor (beta chain) was observed in a study of blood T cells in healthy people across ages (dated by TCRdb to about 2015). With respect to the entire study: In model experiments, template switching captured about one uniquely barcoded TCR beta cDNA molecule for every two T cells. Using deep sequencing normalized with unique cDNA molecular identifiers, the study measured how TCR beta repertoire diversity changes with age. The donors were split into four age groups: young (average around 15 years), middle-aged (39), aged (approximately 60) and long-lived (approximately 80). To avoid experimental bias, donors of different ages were randomly spread across the sequencing lanes. For two donors (one aged 18 to 30 and one aged 80 or older), the study analyzed two additional independent replicas of 1 million unique cDNA reads from the same blood draw.

Library preparation used 5' RACE. Sequencing took place on an Illumina HiSeq 2500. The second PCR ran for roughly 7 to 12 cycles and used a J-beta primer mix along with a sample-barcoded 5' primer. Each TCR beta cDNA molecule received a unique molecular identifier from a template-switch 5' adaptor carrying 12 random nucleotides. Each sample yielded at least 3 million CDR3-containing paired-end reads. All of the RNA was converted into first-strand cDNA using the Mint cDNA synthesis kit, with a TRBC-specific oligonucleotide serving as the primer. Following uracil-DNA glycosylase treatment, a first 18-cycle PCR with universal primers M1SS and BC2_uni_R was performed on all cDNA. Turning to the authors' computational methods: Each sample was normalized by randomly selecting 1 million high-quality reads, each carrying a distinct molecular identifier. Reads sharing molecular identifiers were discarded rather than binned into consensus sequences. MiTCR, run with a Q25 quality threshold and the strictest error-elimination algorithm, handled CDR3 identification, clonotype clustering and error correction. A nonparametric unseen species model using Euler transformation provided a lower-bound estimate of total TCR beta diversity. Clones were called with MiXCR by TCRdb after fastp trimmed the public reads at Q25, and only in-frame beta chains were retained. Records with the same CDR3 protein are collapsed into one entry carrying the most frequent genes and DNA. The V and J calls come from TCRdb's annotation, not from the publication. The sample profile shows about 1,800,000 distinct CDR3 sequences; roughly 28% of them were found once. The top ten clonotypes cover approximately 7.7% of the sample.

To note about this clonotype: Which antigen it targets is not known. Base qualities are not at hand, and no much larger clone is one base apart.

Summary of the overall study and its limitations: As age increased, observed TCR beta diversity per million T cells dropped in a roughly linear way, and a significant reduction was already evident by age around 41. Conclusive comparison of naive and antigen-experienced compartments was prevented by the profiling of bulk unsorted PBMCs. The long-lived group showed more naive CD4+ T cells, fewer expanded clones and increased TCR diversity than the aged group, suggesting age selection. Estimates of total diversity based on one million sequenced T cells were considered lower bounds and underestimates. A strong correlation was found between observed TCR beta diversity and the percentage of naive T cells measured by flow cytometry. Because donor CMV infection status was unknown, age-related changes in expanded clonotypes were potentially confounded.

CDR1 and CDR2 were assigned from the germline V gene as ENHRY and SYGVKD. The CDR3 has 16 amino acids, counting the end cysteine and phenylalanine. Only the CDR3 DNA is retained, 48 bases long and in frame from the first base. The donors were roughly 40 Caucasian individuals from Russia, aged roughly 6 to 100 years, who were systemically healthy. Each donor gave ten milliliters of peripheral blood, drawn into EDTA-treated Vacutainer tubes. Ficoll-Paque density-gradient centrifugation was used to isolate PBMCs, with at least 6.5 million obtained per sample. Trizol reagent was used to extract total RNA from PBMCs, with at least 6 micrograms per sample. The percentages of naive CD45RAhigh/CD27high T cells were determined by flow cytometry on a PBMC aliquot from every donor.

Sequencing was carried out using blood. This clonotype was sampled from a woman in her 30s in good health. The chain is assembled from TRBV10-3 and TRBJ2-1, with the D segment possibly TRBD1 or TRBD2, each aligning over 5 bases. The J call may be wrong; the DNA end is better matched by TRBJ2-7. The CDR3 here reads CAISEAGTEPNNEQYF. The sequenced DNA: TGTGCCATCAGTGAGGCCGGGACCGAACCTAACAATGAGCAGTACTTC.